The T cell receptor (beta chain) under discussion was sequenced for a study of T-cell reconstitution after alpha-beta-depleted transplantation in children. Unique molecular identifiers were incorporated into the prepared TCRbeta library. One entry per CDR3 protein results from TCRdb running MiXCR on the PCR reads. The sample shows fewer than 750,000 distinct CDR3 sequences, about a quarter of them seen only once. This clonotype was observed a single time. Trimming stripped 1 base from V and 4 bases from J, with 7 bases between. CDR3 length: 13 residues. Sequencing was performed on PBMCs, taken before TCRalphabeta/CD19-depleted stem cell transplant. J is TRBJ2-5 and V is TRBV12-3 or TRBV12-4, with D unclear. The TCR was taken from a boy under two years old with Wiskott-Aldrich syndrome, due to receive a stem cell transplant. Here the CDR3 DNA reads TGTGCCAGCAGTTTAGTAGCTTCAGAGACCCAGTACTTC. Amino acids: CASSLVASETQYF.